This record looks at one TCR beta chain sequence and its context. Its specific antigen is unknown. The record has no base qualities; no much larger clone is one base away. In light of the paper, this sample's time point label describes: baseline before first vaccination. Vaccinee samples were obtained from the UK trials COV001 and COV002, which included a single-blind randomized controlled phase 2/3 trial of AZD1222 (ChAdOx1 nCoV-19) in healthy adults. For TCRbeta chain sequencing, PBMC samples from trial participants were taken at day 0 and at day 28 after the second dose. The CDR3 regions of human TCRbeta chains were subjected to immunosequencing. In the original analysis: Repertoire TCRs were matched against a reference library of SARS-CoV-2-specific TCRs generated with the MIRA antigen-specificity platform. Breadth meant the fraction of unique TCRs that were SARS-CoV-2-associated, whereas depth meant the fraction of total T cells that were SARS-CoV-2-associated. Using the MIRA data, each spike-specific TCR was mapped to the spike region that the TCR reacts to and placed in a CD4 or CD8 class. Log10-transformed breadth and depth values were compared by one-way ANOVA with Sidak's multiple comparisons tests. Imported from immuneACCESS, the table was reduced by TCRdb to in-frame sequences with V and J called. These copies leave out some clones; in studies compared against another copy, an unresolved V gene accounts for under half, and the cause of the remainder is not known. Clonal size and the V and J genes are those of that table, whereas D and trimming came from the DNA. Across this sample there are 140,000 to 150,000 clones, with about 93% seen only once. The ten largest clones take up less than 5.5% of the sample.

This specimen comes from a study of T cell responses to AZD1222 COVID-19 vaccine (dated by TCRdb to the early 2020s). About the full investigation: AZD1222 recipients with second doses at about 4 weeks or about 12 weeks were pooled, because spike-specific TCR depth and breadth did not differ between schedules. Enrollment into the trials was organized by age into subgroups of 18-55, 56-69 and 70-plus years, and those subgroups contained 148, 28 and 57 TCR-sequenced participants, respectively. TCR sequencing covered over 230 trial participants: roughly 200 given two doses of AZD1222 and 26 given two doses of MenACWY control vaccine. The paper as a whole reports these results and caveats: Because no day 14 peak-response samples were available, repertoires were characterized only after the peak T cell response. Most participants were white British and females outnumbered males, and the authors suggested that clonal diversity may have been underestimated. Reportedly, almost half of the unique spike-specific TCRs recognized epitopes lying outside the regions that are mutated in the B.1.351 and B.1.1.7 variants. After two AZD1222 doses, both the breadth and the depth of spike-specific TCRs were significantly higher than at day 0 and than in MenACWY recipients. CD4 TCRs associated with the vaccine covered the entire spike protein, and the dominant responses were in regions 160-218 and 743-854. Conclusions about previously exposed vaccinees are limited because only a handful of AZD1222 recipients were SARS-CoV-2 seropositive at baseline. In the small 56-69-year group, the increase in depth fell short of significance, most likely because of low power.

The sample consisted of peripheral blood, taken on day 0 of AZD1222 vaccination. This TCR derives from an adult in good health.

The CDR3 protein is CASSSDRLGTEAFF. In nucleotides, the sequence is TGTGCCAGCAGTTCGGACAGACTAGGGACTGAAGCTTTCTTT. The sequence joins TRBV4-2 to TRBJ1-1, and perhaps TRBD1 as D gene, on 6 matching bases. Sequences LGHNA (CDR1) and YNFKEQ (CDR2) are obtained from the germline V gene. The V end loses 6 bases and the J end loses 5 bases, and a stretch of 16 bases separates them. The cysteine opens and the phenylalanine closes a CDR3 of 14 amino acids. Only CDR3 DNA is held: 42 bases, read in frame from base 1.